The clone carrying this T cell receptor beta chain was recorded a few times. What it binds is unknown. The data stem from a study of cytomegalovirus exposure and HLA in healthy donors. Study overall: The same platform was used for the roughly 120 validation repertoires as for the 600 to 700 first-cohort repertoires, as reported in a later analysis.

Looked up from germline, CDR1 is SGHTA and CDR2 is FQGNSA. The V gene lost 5 bases and the J gene lost 7 bases, with 21 bases spanning the gap. There are 15 residues in the CDR3. Separation from the roughly 670-subject first cohort characterized the roughly 120-subject validation cohort, to which the donors belonged. Study-wide findings and caveats: As was reported, the classifier diagnosed cytomegalovirus status with high specificity and sensitivity.

TCRdb keeps only in-frame clones here, not all; method: immunoSEQ multiplex PCR. Of 200,000 to 250,000 clones in the sample, roughly 84% are singletons; the top ten hold roughly 2%. Sequencing was performed on PBMCs. This chain connects TRBV7-2 to TRBJ2-7, with D perhaps TRBD2 (6 bases). The TCR comes from a woman between 18 and 29 years old in good health and CMV-seropositive. The CDR3 nucleotides read TGTGCCAGCAGCGCGACGGGTGGACTGGGGAGGGAGCAGTACTTC. It yields the protein CASSATGGLGREQYF.